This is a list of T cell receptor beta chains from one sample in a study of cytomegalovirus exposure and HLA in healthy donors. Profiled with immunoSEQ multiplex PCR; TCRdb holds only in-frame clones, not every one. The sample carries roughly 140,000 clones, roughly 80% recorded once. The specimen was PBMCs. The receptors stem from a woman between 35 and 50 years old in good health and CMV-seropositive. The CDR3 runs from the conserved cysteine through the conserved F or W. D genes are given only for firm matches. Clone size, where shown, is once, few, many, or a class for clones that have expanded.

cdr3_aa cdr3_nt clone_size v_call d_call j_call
CASRLSGSLAQYF TGTGCCAGCAGGTTGTCCGGGAGCCTTGCGCAGTATTTT NA TRBV28 NA TRBJ2-3
CASSQDMGGTGELFF TGCGCCAGCAGCCAAGATATGGGGGGCACCGGGGAGCTGTTTTTT NA TRBV4-1 NA TRBJ2-2
CASSQDWLETGNGYTF TGCGCCAGCAGCCAAGATTGGCTCGAGACAGGGAATGGCTACACCTTC NA TRBV4-3 TRBD1 TRBJ1-2
CASSQLDRGAMGEQYF TGTGCCAGCTCACAATTGGACAGGGGGGCGATGGGTGAGCAGTACTTC once TRBV18 TRBD1 TRBJ2-7
CASSLTGSGTGELFF TGTGCCAGCTCACTTACAGGGTCGGGCACCGGGGAGCTGTTTTTT NA TRBV18 NA TRBJ2-2
CASSDVAGGRNEQFF TGTGCCAGCAGTGACGTAGCGGGAGGGAGGAATGAGCAGTTCTTC few TRBV2 TRBD2 TRBJ2-1
CASSRRWTGGPDTQYF TGTGCCAGCAGCCGACGGTGGACAGGGGGCCCAGATACGCAGTATTTT NA TRBV5-8 TRBD1 TRBJ2-3
CASSFPDRVAEAFF TGTGCCAGTAGTTTCCCCGACAGGGTCGCTGAAGCTTTCTTT NA TRBV19 TRBD1 TRBJ1-1
CASREGAGGHNEQFF TGTGCCAGCAGGGAGGGGGCGGGGGGTCACAATGAGCAGTTCTTC NA TRBV28 NA TRBJ2-1
CASGPREKLFF TGTGCCAGTGGCCCGAGGGAAAAACTGTTTTTT NA TRBV19 NA TRBJ1-4
CAERGGFTDTQYF TGTGCGGAGCGGGGGGGGTTCACAGATACGCAGTATTTT NA TRBV28 TRBD2 TRBJ2-3
CAIGGPPGQGSDTQYF TGTGCCATCGGGGGCCCCCCGGGACAGGGGTCAGATACGCAGTATTTT NA TRBV10-3 TRBD1 TRBJ2-3
CASSDNKGTGSETQYF TGTGCCAGCAGTGATAATAAGGGGACAGGCTCTGAGACCCAGTACTTC NA TRBV2 TRBD1 TRBJ2-5
CASSLWLAGGPGGDEQYF TGTGCCAGCAGCTTATGGCTAGCGGGAGGACCCGGGGGGGACGAGCAGTACTTC NA TRBV13 TRBD2 TRBJ2-7
CASSLGHSIYGYTF TGTGCCAGCAGCTTGGGGCACAGCATCTATGGCTACACCTTC NA TRBV5-6 NA TRBJ1-2
CASSLGGGWLSSTDTQYF TGTGCCAGTAGTTTGGGGGGGGGCTGGTTGTCGTCCACAGATACGCAGTATTTT NA TRBV19 NA TRBJ2-3
CASSFGTSGSYEQYF TGTGCCAGCAGCTTTGGGACTAGCGGGAGTTACGAGCAGTACTTC NA TRBV7-7 TRBD2 TRBJ2-7
CASSPDRAYGYTF TGTGCCAGCTCACCCGACAGGGCCTATGGCTACACCTTC NA TRBV18 TRBD1 TRBJ1-2
CASSWGLAASNTGELFF TGTGCCAGCAGCTGGGGACTAGCGGCTTCGAACACCGGGGAGCTGTTTTTT once TRBV7-9 TRBD2 TRBJ2-2
CASSYSIGVWEQYF TGTGCCAGCAGTTACTCGATAGGAGTCTGGGAGCAGTACTTC NA TRBV6-5 NA TRBJ2-7
CASSHPGQSSYEQYF TGTGCCAGCAGCCACCCGGGACAAAGCTCCTACGAGCAGTACTTC NA TRBV4-2 NA TRBJ2-7
CASSKRLAGVSHNEQFF TGTGCCAGCAGCAAACGACTAGCGGGAGTTTCCCACAATGAGCAGTTCTTC NA TRBV7-2 TRBD2 TRBJ2-1
CASSESGGSAFF TGTGCCAGCAGTGAATCGGGGGGTTCAGCTTTCTTT NA TRBV2 NA TRBJ1-1
CASSYTRGETEAFF TGTGCCAGCAGCTACACCAGGGGGGAGACTGAAGCTTTCTTT NA TRBV11-3 TRBD1 TRBJ1-1
CASSSSGTDSGELFF TGTGCCAGCAGTTCATCCGGGACAGACTCCGGGGAGCTGTTTTTT NA TRBV9 TRBD1 TRBJ2-2
CASSSLAGSDSLHF TGTGCCAGCAGTTCCCTAGCGGGGAGTGACTCTCTCCACTTT NA TRBV27 NA TRBJ1-6
CASSLSAGGSLYEKLFF TGTGCCAGCAGCTTATCTGCAGGGGGTTCCCTCTATGAAAAACTGTTTTTT NA TRBV7-2 TRBD1 TRBJ1-4
CASSSGTGVYEQYF TGTGCCAGCAGTTCCGGGACAGGGGTTTACGAGCAGTACTTC NA TRBV6-5 TRBD1 TRBJ2-7
CASSLAGLYYEQYF TGTGCCAGCAGCTTGGCAGGGTTGTACTACGAGCAGTACTTC NA TRBV7-6 NA TRBJ2-7
CAIMARADTGELFF TGTGCCATCATGGCCAGAGCGGACACCGGGGAGCTGTTTTTT once TRBV10-3 NA TRBJ2-2
CASSLRERGETQYF TGTGCCAGCAGCCTACGGGAGAGGGGAGAGACCCAGTACTTC NA TRBV9 NA TRBJ2-5
CAWSLGGSGNTIYF TGTGCCTGGTCACTAGGGGGATCGGGAAACACCATATATTTT few TRBV30 NA TRBJ1-3